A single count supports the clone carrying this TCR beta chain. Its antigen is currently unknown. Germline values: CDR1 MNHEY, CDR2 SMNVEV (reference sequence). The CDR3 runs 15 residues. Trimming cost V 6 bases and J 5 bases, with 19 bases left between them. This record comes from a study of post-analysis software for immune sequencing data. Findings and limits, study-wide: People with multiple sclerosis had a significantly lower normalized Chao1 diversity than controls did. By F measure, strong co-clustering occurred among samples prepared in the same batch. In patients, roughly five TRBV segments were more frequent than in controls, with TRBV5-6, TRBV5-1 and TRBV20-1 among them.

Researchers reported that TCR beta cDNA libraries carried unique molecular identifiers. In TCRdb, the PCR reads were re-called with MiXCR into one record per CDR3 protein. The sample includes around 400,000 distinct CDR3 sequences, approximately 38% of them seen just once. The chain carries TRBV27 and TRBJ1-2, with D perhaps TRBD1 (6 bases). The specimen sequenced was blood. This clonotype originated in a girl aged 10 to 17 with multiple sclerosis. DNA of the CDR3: TGTGCCAGCAGCCTGGGACACAATCCGACATATGGCTACACCTTC. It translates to CASSLGHNPTYGYTF.